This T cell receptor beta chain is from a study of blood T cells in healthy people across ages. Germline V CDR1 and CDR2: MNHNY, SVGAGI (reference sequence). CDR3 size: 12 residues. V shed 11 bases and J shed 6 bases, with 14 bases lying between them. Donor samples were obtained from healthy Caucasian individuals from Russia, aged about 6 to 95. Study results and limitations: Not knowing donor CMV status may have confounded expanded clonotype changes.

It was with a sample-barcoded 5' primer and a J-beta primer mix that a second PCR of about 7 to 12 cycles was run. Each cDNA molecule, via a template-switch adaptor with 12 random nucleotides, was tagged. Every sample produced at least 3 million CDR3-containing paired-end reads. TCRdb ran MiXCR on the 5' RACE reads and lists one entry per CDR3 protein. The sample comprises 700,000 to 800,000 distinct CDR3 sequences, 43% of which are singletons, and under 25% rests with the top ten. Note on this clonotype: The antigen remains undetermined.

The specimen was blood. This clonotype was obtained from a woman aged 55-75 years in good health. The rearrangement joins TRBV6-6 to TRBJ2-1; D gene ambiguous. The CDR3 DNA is TGTGCCGCCGCCCTGGCCGGCAATGAGCAGTTCTTC. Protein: CAAALAGNEQFF.